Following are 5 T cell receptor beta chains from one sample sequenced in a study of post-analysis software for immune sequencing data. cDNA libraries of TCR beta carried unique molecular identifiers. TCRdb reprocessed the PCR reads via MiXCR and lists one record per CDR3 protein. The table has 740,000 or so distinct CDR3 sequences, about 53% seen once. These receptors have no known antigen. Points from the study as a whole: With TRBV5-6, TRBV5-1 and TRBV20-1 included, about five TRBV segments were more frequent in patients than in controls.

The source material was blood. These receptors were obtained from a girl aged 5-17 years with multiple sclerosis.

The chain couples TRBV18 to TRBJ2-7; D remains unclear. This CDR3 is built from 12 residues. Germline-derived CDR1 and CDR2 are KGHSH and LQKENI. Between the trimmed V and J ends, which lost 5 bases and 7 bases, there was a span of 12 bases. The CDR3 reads CASSFRTEEQYF. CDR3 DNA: TGTGCCAGCTCATTTCGGACGGAGGAGCAGTACTTC.

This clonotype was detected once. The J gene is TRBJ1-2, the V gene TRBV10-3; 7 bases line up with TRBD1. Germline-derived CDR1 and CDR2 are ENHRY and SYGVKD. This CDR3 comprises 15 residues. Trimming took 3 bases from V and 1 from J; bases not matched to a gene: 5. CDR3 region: CAISDPGQFNYGYTF. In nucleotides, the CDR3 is TGTGCCATCAGTGATCCGGGACAGTTTAACTATGGCTACACCTTC.

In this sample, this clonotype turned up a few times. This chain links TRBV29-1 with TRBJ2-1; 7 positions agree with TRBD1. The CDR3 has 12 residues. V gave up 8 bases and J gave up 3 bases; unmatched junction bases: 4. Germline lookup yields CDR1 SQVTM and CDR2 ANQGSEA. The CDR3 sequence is CSSRDSYNEQFF. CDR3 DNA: TGCAGCTCCCGGGACAGCTACAATGAGCAGTTCTTC.

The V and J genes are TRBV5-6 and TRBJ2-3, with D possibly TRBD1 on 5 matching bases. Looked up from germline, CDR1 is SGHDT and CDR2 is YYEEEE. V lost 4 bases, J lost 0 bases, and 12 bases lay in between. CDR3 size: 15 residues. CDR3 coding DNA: TGTGCCAGCAGCCACAGGACAATCAGCACAGATACGCAGTATTTT. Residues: CASSHRTISTDTQYF.

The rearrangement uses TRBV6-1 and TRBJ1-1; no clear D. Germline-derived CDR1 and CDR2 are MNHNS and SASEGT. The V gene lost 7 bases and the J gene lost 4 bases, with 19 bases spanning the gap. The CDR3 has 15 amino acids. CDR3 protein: CASNLSVGDFTEAFF. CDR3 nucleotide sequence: TGTGCCAGCAATCTGTCAGTTGGGGATTTCACTGAAGCTTTCTTT.